This T cell receptor beta chain was captured by sequencing in a study of blood T cell repertoires in COVID-19. Study-level background: Collection of acute and convalescent COVID-19 samples took place in the United States, Italy and Spain.

Only in-frame clones appear in the TCRdb table, and some are missing; sequencing was by immunoSEQ multiplex PCR. The sample includes about 210,000 clones, around 80% of them seen just once. Germline V gene lookup returns CDR1 SGHAT and CDR2 FQNNGV. Trimming removed 1 base from V and 11 bases from J, with 12 bases in between. The CDR3 covers 14 residues. Sequences were obtained from peripheral blood. This receptor was identified in a woman in her thirties or forties with acute or convalescent COVID-19. The V gene is TRBV11-2, the J gene TRBJ1-6; D might be TRBD1 (6 bases). The CDR3 DNA reads as TGTGCCAGCAGCTTAGCAGGGACACGGGCACCCCTCCACTTT. Protein sequence: CASSLAGTRAPLHF. The full variable domain, completed using reference TRBV11-2 and TRBJ1-6, is EAGVAQSPRYKIIEKRQSVAFWCNPISGHATLYWYQQILGQGPKLLIQFQNNGVVDDSQLPKDRFSAERLKGVDSTLKIQPAKLEDSAVYLCASSLAGTRAPLHFGNGTRLTVT.